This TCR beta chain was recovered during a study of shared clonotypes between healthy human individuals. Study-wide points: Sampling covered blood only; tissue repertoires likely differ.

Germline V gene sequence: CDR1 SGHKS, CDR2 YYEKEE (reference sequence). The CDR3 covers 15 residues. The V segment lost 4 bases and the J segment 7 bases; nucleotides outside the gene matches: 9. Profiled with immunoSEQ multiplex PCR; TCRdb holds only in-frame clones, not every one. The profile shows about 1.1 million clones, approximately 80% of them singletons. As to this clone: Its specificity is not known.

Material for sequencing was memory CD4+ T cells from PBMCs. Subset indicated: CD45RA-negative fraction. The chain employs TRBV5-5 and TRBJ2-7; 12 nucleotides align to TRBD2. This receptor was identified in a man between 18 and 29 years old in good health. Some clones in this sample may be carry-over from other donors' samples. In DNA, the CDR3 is TGTGCCAGCAGCGAGACCGGGACTAGCGGGCGTGAGCAGTACTTC. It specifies CASSETGTSGREQYF. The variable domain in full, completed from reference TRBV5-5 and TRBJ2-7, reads DAGVTQSPTHLIKTRGQQVTLRCSPISGHKSVSWYQQVLGQGPQFIFQYYEKEERGRGNFPDRFSARQFPNYSSELNVNALLLGDSALYLCASSETGTSGREQYFGPGTRLTVT.